Below are 28 T cell receptor beta chains sequenced from a single sample in a study of cytomegalovirus exposure and HLA in healthy donors. Vbeta (60) and Jbeta (13) primers were used in the PCR. Some clones are missing from TCRdb's copy, which holds only in-frame ones; the method was immunoSEQ multiplex PCR. Its clone listing holds 120,000 to 150,000 clones. The sample comprised PBMCs. These receptors all come from a man aged 40-49 years in good health and CMV-seronegative.

The rearrangement uses TRBV15 and TRBJ2-7; D is unresolved. This CDR3 region has 13 residues. The V and J ends lost 1 base and 7 bases respectively, with 11 bases between them. Per the germline V gene, CDR1 is LNHNV and CDR2 is YYDKDF (reference sequence). This CDR3 reads CATSRGSRWEQYF. The CDR3 nucleotides are TGTGCCACCAGCAGAGGAAGCAGGTGGGAGCAGTACTTC.

The chain's CDR3 is CASSIGRGHEQFF. As DNA, the CDR3 is TGTGCCAGTAGTATAGGCAGGGGGCATGAGCAGTTCTTC. The gene calls are TRBV19 and TRBJ2-1, with 8 bases matching TRBD1. Germline V CDR1 and CDR2: LNHDA, SQIVND (reference sequence). The CDR3 length is 13 residues. The J segment lost 8 bases and the V segment lost 1 base, leaving 1 base of the junction unmatched.

The V and J genes are TRBV27 and TRBJ1-1, with TRBD1 matching 9 bases. CDR1 and CDR2 from the germline V gene are MNHEY and SMNVEV (reference sequence). V gave up 3 bases and J gave up 5 bases; unmatched junction bases: 10. The CDR3 length is 16 residues. CDR3 DNA: TGTGCCAGCAGTTTCGAGCCCGGACAGGGGAGGACTGAAGCTTTCTTT. Residues: CASSFEPGQGRTEAFF.

The chain has TRBV2 and TRBJ1-1, with a tentative D call TRBD1 (6 bases). CDR3 length: 12 amino acids. V was shortened by 11 bases and J by 1 base, with 11 bases between the two germline ends. Germline lookup yields CDR1 SNHLY and CDR2 FYNNEI. The DNA for the CDR3 is TGTGCCGACAGGCCAAGGAACACTGAAGCTTTCTTT. It yields the protein CADRPRNTEAFF.

The chain employs TRBV5-1 and TRBJ2-5, with 7 bases lining up with TRBD1. This CDR3 region has 14 residues. CDR1 is SGHRS and CDR2 is YFSETQ in the germline V gene. V was clipped by 4 bases and J by 1 base; unmatched bases: 4. The CDR3 DNA is TGCGCCAGCAGCCGGCACAGGGGCCAAGAGACCCAGTACTTC. Its protein product is CASSRHRGQETQYF.

This chain joins TRBV4-2 and TRBJ1-1, with D unresolved. The germline V gene has CDR1 LGHNA and CDR2 YNFKEQ. The CDR3 spans 16 residues. V was cut by 0 bases and J by 3 bases, with 14 bases left in between. This CDR3 reads CASSQDRGLDDTEAFF. The CDR3, as DNA: TGTGCCAGCAGCCAAGATAGAGGACTTGATGACACTGAAGCTTTCTTT.

This rearrangement joins TRBV2 to TRBJ1-1; TRBD1 might be the D (5 bases). CDR1 and CDR2 (germline): SNHLY, FYNNEI. There are 12 residues in the CDR3. The germline V and J ends were trimmed by 6 bases and 3 bases, with 8 bases remaining between them. The CDR3 reads CASSVGDTEAFF. The DNA for the CDR3 is TGTGCCAGCAGCGTAGGGGACACTGAAGCTTTCTTT.

The chain uses TRBV4-1 and TRBJ2-3; 8 bases align to TRBD2. Germline V gives CDR1 MGHRA, CDR2 YSYEKL. Trimming cost V 4 bases and J 3 bases; bases outside gene matches: 6. The CDR3 is 15 amino acids. CDR3 in amino acids: CASSPVPGGTDTQYF. The CDR3 DNA reads as TGCGCCAGCAGCCCCGTGCCGGGGGGGACAGATACGCAGTATTTT.

This sequence joins TRBV9 and TRBJ2-7; D may be TRBD2 (5 bases). The CDR3 extends over 15 amino acids. Between the trimmed V and J ends, which lost 0 bases and 6 bases, there was a span of 16 bases. Germline loops: CDR1 SGDLS, CDR2 YYNGEE. CDR3 in amino acids: CASSVARGSPGEQYF. DNA for the CDR3: TGTGCCAGCAGCGTAGCTCGGGGTAGTCCCGGCGAGCAGTACTTC.

The chain combines TRBV2 with TRBJ1-1; 8 bases match TRBD1. The CDR3 contains 14 residues. CDR1 is SNHLY and CDR2 is FYNNEI in the germline V gene. V lost 5 bases, J lost 4 bases, and 6 bases stayed unmatched. The DNA for the CDR3 is TGTGCCAGCAGTATCACAGGGGGAAGCACTGAAGCTTTCTTT. Its protein product is CASSITGGSTEAFF.

The rearrangement uses TRBV19 and TRBJ2-7, with 7 bases identical to TRBD1. The germline gives CDR1 LNHDA, CDR2 SQIVND (reference sequence). V lost 3 bases and J lost 2; bases outside the gene matches: 7. There are 15 residues in the CDR3. The chain's CDR3 is CASSIAGGQTYEQYF. The CDR3 nucleotides are TGTGCCAGTAGTATTGCAGGGGGACAGACCTACGAGCAGTACTTC.

The rearrangement uses TRBV9 and TRBJ2-5; 10 positions agree with TRBD2. The germline gives CDR1 SGDLS, CDR2 YYNGEE. The CDR3 sequence is 14 residues long. With V trimmed by 2 bases and J by 5 bases, 3 bases remained unmatched. The CDR3 reads CASSVSGGSETQYF. Written as DNA, the CDR3 is TGTGCCAGCAGCGTTAGCGGGGGGTCGGAGACCCAGTACTTC.

The rearrangement links TRBV7-9 to TRBJ1-2, with 10 bases that match TRBD1. Germline assignment: CDR1 SEHNR and CDR2 FQNEAQ (reference sequence). V shed 3 bases and J 6 bases; nucleotides not matched to a gene: 7. CDR3 length: 15 amino acids. CDR3 protein: CASSFGGTGVNGYTF. In nucleotides, the CDR3 is TGTGCCAGCAGCTTCGGAGGGACAGGGGTTAATGGCTACACCTTC.

This chain uses TRBV4-3 with TRBJ2-2; unclear D gene. CDR1 and CDR2 from the germline V gene are LGHNA and YSLEER. V was pared by 0 bases and J by 1 base, with 6 bases between. CDR3 length: 15 amino acids. CDR3: CASSQESGNTGELFF. The CDR3 region has the DNA TGCGCCAGCAGCCAAGAATCAGGGAACACCGGGGAGCTGTTTTTT.

The chain carries TRBV28 and TRBJ1-6; 9 bases are shared with TRBD1. Germline V lookup: CDR1 MDHEN, CDR2 SYDVKM. The CDR3 runs to 15 residues. The trim removed 6 bases at V and 7 bases at J, leaving 7 bases unmatched. The DNA of the CDR3 is TGTGCCAGCAGAACTGCCGGGACAGGGAATTCACCCCTCCACTTT. Amino acids: CASRTAGTGNSPLHF. The full variable domain, with the rest looked up from reference TRBV28 and TRBJ1-6, is DVKVTQSSRYLVKRTGEKVFLECVQDMDHENMFWYRQDPGLGLRLIYFSYDVKMKEKGDIPEGYSVSREKKERFSLILESASTNQTSMYLCASRTAGTGNSPLHFGNGTRLTVT.

CDR3 DNA: TGCGCCAGCAGGAGGTTAGCTTCCCAAGAGACCCAGTACTTC. It encodes CASRRLASQETQYF. J is TRBJ2-5 and V is TRBV5-1; D remains unclear. The V gene lost 5 bases and the J gene lost 1 base, with 12 bases spanning the gap. The germline V gene has CDR1 SGHRS and CDR2 YFSETQ. The CDR3 extends over 14 amino acids.

The J gene is TRBJ2-5, the V gene TRBV14, with no clear D. In germline, CDR1 is SGHDN, CDR2 FVKESK. Trimming stripped 0 bases from V and 6 bases from J, with 23 bases between. CDR3 length equals 18 residues. CDR3 amino acids: CASSQDHVYLPGQQTQYF. The CDR3 DNA follows: TGTGCCAGCAGCCAAGATCATGTCTACCTTCCGGGTCAGCAGACCCAGTACTTC.

The chain joins TRBV7-8 to TRBJ1-1, with 7 nucleotides matching TRBD1. The CDR3 is 18 amino acids. Germline loops: CDR1 SGHVS, CDR2 FQNEAQ. Trimming took 1 base from V and 0 from J; bases not matched to a gene: 11. The CDR3 is CASSLGLRGPRMNTEAFF. The DNA for the CDR3 is TGTGCCAGCAGCTTAGGTCTTAGGGGGCCCCGCATGAACACTGAAGCTTTCTTT.

The gene calls are TRBV19 and TRBJ1-5; perhaps TRBD1 as D (6 bases). Germline V lookup: CDR1 LNHDA, CDR2 SQIVND (reference sequence). V was clipped by 4 bases and J by 3 bases, with 7 bases between them. This CDR3 comprises 13 residues. The CDR3 DNA reads as TGTGCCAGTAGTAACAGGGTCAATCAGCCCCAGCATTTT. This gives the protein CASSNRVNQPQHF.

The genes are TRBV4-3 and TRBJ2-7; D remains unclear. CDR1 LGHNA and CDR2 YSLEER come from the germline V gene. The CDR3 consists of 13 residues. V lost 4 bases and J lost 6, with 13 bases in between. Here the CDR3 reads CASSPDVDSEQYF. For the CDR3, the DNA is TGCGCCAGCAGCCCAGACGTCGACTCCGAGCAGTACTTC.

V and J are TRBV7-8 and TRBJ2-5, with 7 bases fitting TRBD1. This CDR3 spans 16 amino acids. V shed 1 base, J shed 3 bases, and the junction held 8 bases outside the gene matches. Germline V gene data show CDR1 as SGHVS and CDR2 as FQNEAQ. The CDR3 here is CASSLVIRGWEETQYF. CDR3 bases: TGTGCCAGCAGCTTAGTAATCAGGGGGTGGGAAGAGACCCAGTACTTC.

The rearrangement uses TRBV5-1 and TRBJ2-7; 9 bases map to TRBD1. The CDR3 has 13 residues. Germline trimming cut 7 bases from V and 6 bases from J; bases unmatched to any gene: 8. The germline V gene encodes CDR1 SGHRS and CDR2 YFSETQ. CDR3 sequence (DNA): TGCGCCAGCGCCGGGACAGGGTTTATCGAGCAGTACTTC. Protein: CASAGTGFIEQYF.

Here the CDR3 reads CASSSAPGGPSDEQFF. In DNA, the CDR3 is TGCGCCAGCAGCTCTGCCCCGGGGGGGCCCTCGGATGAGCAGTTCTTC. V and J are TRBV5-1 and TRBJ2-1; 8 bases map to TRBD2. The CDR3 loop spans 16 amino acids. CDR1 and CDR2 (germline): SGHRS, YFSETQ. Germline trimming cut 3 bases from V and 8 bases from J; bases unmatched to any gene: 13. The full variable domain, rest sourced from reference TRBV5-1 and TRBJ2-1, is KAGVTQTPRYLIKTRGQQVTLSCSPISGHRSVSWYQQTPGQGLQFLFEYFSETQRNKGNFPGRFSGRQFSNSRSEMNVSTLELGDSALYLCASSSAPGGPSDEQFFGPGTRLTVL.

The V and J genes are TRBV7-9 and TRBJ2-5, with D possibly being TRBD2 (6 bases). CDR1 is SEHNR, CDR2 FQNEAQ, per germline (reference sequence). This CDR3 spans 15 amino acids. The ends were cut back, 0 bases at V and 5 bases at J, with 13 bases in the middle. The CDR3 protein is CASSLALADRETQYF. The CDR3 DNA follows: TGTGCCAGCAGCTTAGCCTTAGCGGATCGGGAGACCCAGTACTTC.

V gene TRBV18 combines with J gene TRBJ1-5; no reliable D call. This CDR3 is 13 amino acids long. CDR1 and CDR2 from the germline V gene are KGHSH and LQKENI. Trimming removed 3 bases at V and 4 bases at J, with 7 bases between. The CDR3 loop reads CASSPDQNQPQHF. The CDR3 DNA is TGTGCCAGCTCACCCGATCAGAATCAGCCCCAGCATTTT.

The chain couples TRBV9 to TRBJ2-5; 8 nucleotides agree with TRBD2. The CDR3 sequence is 18 residues long. V shed 0 bases and J 0 bases; nucleotides not matched to a gene: 10. Looked up from germline, CDR1 is SGDLS and CDR2 is YYNGEE. The CDR3 region is CASSVAIGGGMYQETQYF. The DNA for the CDR3 is TGTGCCAGCAGCGTAGCCATCGGGGGGGGCATGTACCAAGAGACCCAGTACTTC.

The chain combines TRBV5-1 with TRBJ2-7; 9 bases line up with TRBD1. CDR1 SGHRS and CDR2 YFSETQ come from the germline V gene. Losses at the gene ends were 4 bases for V and 5 bases for J; bases not matched to a gene: 19. There are 18 residues in the CDR3. The CDR3 is CASSPTYNAGTGRNEQYF. The CDR3 nucleotides read TGCGCCAGCAGCCCCACCTACAACGCCGGGACAGGGAGGAACGAGCAGTACTTC.

The chain couples TRBV7-6 to TRBJ2-5, with D unresolved. Germline V gives CDR1 SGHVS, CDR2 FNYEAQ. CDR3 size: 15 residues. Trimming cost V 1 base and J 5 bases, with 14 bases left between them. The CDR3 DNA follows: TGTGCCAGCAGCTTAGGGTCGAGTGATCGGGAGACCCAGTACTTC. Amino acid sequence: CASSLGSSDRETQYF. Using reference TRBV7-6 and TRBJ2-5 for the parts outside the CDR3, the full variable domain is GAGVSQSPRYKVTKRGQDVALRCDPISGHVSLYWYRQALGQGPEFLTYFNYEAQQDKSGLPNDRFSAERPEGSISTLTIQRTEQRDSAMYRCASSLGSSDRETQYFGPGTRLLVL.